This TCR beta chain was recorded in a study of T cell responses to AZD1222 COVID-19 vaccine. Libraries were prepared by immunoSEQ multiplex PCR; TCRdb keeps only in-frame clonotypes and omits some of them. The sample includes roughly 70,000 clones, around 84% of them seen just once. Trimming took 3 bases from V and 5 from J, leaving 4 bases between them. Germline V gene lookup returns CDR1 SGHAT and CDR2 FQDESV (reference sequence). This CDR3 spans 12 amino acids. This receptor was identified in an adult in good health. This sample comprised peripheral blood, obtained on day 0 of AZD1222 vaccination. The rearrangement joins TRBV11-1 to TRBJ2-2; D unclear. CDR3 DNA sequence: TGTGCCAGCAGCTTTGTAACCGGGGAGCTGTTTTTT. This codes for CASSFVTGELFF.